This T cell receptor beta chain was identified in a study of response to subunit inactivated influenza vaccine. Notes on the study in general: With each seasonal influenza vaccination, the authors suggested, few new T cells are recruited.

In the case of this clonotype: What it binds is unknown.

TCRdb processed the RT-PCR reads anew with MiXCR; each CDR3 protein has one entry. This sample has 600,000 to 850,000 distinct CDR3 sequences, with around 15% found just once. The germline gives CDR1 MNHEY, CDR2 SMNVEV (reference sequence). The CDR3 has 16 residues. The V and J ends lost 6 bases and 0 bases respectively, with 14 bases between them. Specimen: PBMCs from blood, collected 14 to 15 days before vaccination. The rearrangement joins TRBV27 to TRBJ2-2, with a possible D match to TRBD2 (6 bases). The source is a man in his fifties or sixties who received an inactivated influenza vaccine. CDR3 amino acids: CASSKTRTPNTGELFF. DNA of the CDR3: TGTGCCAGCAGCAAGACTAGAACGCCGAACACCGGGGAGCTGTTTTTT.